This record looks at one TCR beta chain sequence and its context. Regarding time point: persistent/refractory GD, antithyroid drugs over 5 years with positive TRAb. PBMC RNA was the source of the TCR library. With EDTA tubes as the receptacles, 7.5 to 10 milliliters of peripheral blood were drawn. Building of the TCR beta libraries involved iRepertoire HTBI primers and Arm-PCR of CDR3 regions. TCRdb called the multiplex PCR reads again in MiXCR, with one record for every CDR3 protein. The repertoire holds a few hundred thousand distinct CDR3 sequences, 23% seen once, with roughly a quarter in the top ten. The data belong to a study of regulatory T cells in long-lasting Graves disease. Deletions cut 0 bases from V and 5 bases from J, with 16 bases between. This CDR3 has 16 residues. Per the germline V gene, CDR1 is MNHEY and CDR2 is SVGEGT.

Sample: peripheral blood mononuclear cells (PBMCs), taken when the disease was refractory, from a patient treated with antithyroid drugs. The origin of this receptor is a female donor with Graves disease. The chain is built from TRBV6-2 or TRBV6-3 and TRBJ1-2; D unclear. The CDR3 bases are TGTGCCAGCAGTTACTCGACCCTGACTGTAAAATATGGCTACACCTTC. It yields the protein CASSYSTLTVKYGYTF.